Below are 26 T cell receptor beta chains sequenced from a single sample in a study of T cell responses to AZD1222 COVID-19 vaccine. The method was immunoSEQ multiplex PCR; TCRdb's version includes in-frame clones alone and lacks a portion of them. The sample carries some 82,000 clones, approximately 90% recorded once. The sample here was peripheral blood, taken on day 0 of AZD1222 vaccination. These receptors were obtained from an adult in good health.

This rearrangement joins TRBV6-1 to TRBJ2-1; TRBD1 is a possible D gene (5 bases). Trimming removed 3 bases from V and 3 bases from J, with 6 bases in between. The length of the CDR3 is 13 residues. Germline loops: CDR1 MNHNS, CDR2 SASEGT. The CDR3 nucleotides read TGTGCCAGCAGTGATGACAGCTACAATGAGCAGTTCTTC. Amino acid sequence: CASSDDSYNEQFF.

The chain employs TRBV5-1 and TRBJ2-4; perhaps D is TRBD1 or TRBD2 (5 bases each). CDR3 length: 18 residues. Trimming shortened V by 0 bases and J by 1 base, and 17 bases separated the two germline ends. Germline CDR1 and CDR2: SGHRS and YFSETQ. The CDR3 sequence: CASSLGDGTAGAKNIQYF. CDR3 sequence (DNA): TGCGCCAGCAGCTTGGGGGATGGGACCGCCGGGGCCAAAAACATTCAGTACTTC.

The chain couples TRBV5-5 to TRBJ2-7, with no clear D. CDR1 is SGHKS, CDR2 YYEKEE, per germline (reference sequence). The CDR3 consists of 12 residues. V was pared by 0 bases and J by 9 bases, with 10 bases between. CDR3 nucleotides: TGTGCCAGCAGCTTGGCCACGATCGGGCAGTACTTC. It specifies CASSLATIGQYF.

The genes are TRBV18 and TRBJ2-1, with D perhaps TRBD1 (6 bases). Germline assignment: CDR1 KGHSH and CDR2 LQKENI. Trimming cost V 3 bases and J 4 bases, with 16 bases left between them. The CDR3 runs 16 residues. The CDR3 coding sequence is TGTGCCAGCTCACCCCGAACCGGGACACCTTACAATGAGCAGTTCTTC. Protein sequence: CASSPRTGTPYNEQFF.

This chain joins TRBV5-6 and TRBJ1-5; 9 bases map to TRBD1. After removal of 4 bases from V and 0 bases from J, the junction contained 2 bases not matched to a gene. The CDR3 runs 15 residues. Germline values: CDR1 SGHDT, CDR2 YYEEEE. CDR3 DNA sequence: TGTGCCAGCAGCGGGACAGGGTTTAGCAATCAGCCCCAGCATTTT. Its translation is CASSGTGFSNQPQHF.

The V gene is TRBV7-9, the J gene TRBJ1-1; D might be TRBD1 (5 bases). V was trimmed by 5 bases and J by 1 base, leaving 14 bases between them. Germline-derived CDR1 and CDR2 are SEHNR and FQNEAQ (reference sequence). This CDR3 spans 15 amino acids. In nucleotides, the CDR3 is TGTGCCAGCAGCCCAAGCTTGACAGCGAACACTGAAGCTTTCTTT. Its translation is CASSPSLTANTEAFF.

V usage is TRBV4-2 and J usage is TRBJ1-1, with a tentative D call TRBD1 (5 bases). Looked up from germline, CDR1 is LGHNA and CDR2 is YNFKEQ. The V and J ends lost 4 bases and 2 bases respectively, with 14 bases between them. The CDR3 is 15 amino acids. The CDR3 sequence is CASSLSSGGNTEAFF. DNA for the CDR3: TGTGCCAGCAGCCTCTCCTCGGGGGGAAACACTGAAGCTTTCTTT.

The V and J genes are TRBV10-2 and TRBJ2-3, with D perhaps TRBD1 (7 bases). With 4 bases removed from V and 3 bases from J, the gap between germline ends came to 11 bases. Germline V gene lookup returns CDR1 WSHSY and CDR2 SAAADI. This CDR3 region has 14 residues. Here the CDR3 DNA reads TGCGCCAGCAGTGGACCAGGGGGGACAGATACGCAGTATTTT. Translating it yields CASSGPGGTDTQYF.

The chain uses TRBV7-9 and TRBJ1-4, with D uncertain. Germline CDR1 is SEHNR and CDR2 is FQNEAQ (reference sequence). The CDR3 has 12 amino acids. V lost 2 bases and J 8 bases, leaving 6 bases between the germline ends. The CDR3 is CASSLRREKLFF. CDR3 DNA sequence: TGTGCCAGCAGCTTACGTAGGGAAAAACTGTTTTTT.

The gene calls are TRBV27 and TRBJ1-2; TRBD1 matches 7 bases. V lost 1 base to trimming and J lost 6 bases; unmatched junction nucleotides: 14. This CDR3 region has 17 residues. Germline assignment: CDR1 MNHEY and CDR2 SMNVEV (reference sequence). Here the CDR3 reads CASSLYIDGQAGDGYTF. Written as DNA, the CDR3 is TGTGCCAGCAGTTTATATATAGACGGACAGGCTGGGGATGGCTACACCTTC.

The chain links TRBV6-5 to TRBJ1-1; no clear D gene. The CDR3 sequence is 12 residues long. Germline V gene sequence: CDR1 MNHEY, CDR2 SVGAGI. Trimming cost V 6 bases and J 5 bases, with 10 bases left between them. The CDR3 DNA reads TGTGCCAGCAGCCTCAGTGGTACTGAAGCTTTCTTT. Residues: CASSLSGTEAFF.

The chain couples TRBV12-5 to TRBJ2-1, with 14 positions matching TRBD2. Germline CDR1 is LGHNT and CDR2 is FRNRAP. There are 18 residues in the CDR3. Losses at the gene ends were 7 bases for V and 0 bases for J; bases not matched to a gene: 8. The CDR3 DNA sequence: TGTGCTAGTGCCGACCAAGGGACTAGCGGGAGCTCCTACAATGAGCAGTTCTTC. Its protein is CASADQGTSGSSYNEQFF.

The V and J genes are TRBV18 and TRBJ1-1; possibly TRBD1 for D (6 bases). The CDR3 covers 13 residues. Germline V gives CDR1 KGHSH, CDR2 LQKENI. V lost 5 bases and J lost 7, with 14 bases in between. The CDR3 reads CASSFDRISEAFF. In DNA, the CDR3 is TGTGCCAGCTCATTTGACAGGATCAGTGAAGCTTTCTTT.

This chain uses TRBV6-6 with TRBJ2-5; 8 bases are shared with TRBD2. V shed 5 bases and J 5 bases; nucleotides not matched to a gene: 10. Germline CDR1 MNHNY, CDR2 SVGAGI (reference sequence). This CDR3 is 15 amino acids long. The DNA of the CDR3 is TGTGCCAGCAGTCCGACCGGGGGGGCCGGCGAGACCCAGTACTTC. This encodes CASSPTGGAGETQYF.

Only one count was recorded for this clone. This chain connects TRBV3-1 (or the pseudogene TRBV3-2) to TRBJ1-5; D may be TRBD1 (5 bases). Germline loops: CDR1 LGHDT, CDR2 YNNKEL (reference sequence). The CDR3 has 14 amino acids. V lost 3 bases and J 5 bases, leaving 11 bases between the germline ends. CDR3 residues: CASSQAQGDQPQHF. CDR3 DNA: TGTGCCAGCAGCCAGGCCCAGGGAGATCAGCCCCAGCATTTT.

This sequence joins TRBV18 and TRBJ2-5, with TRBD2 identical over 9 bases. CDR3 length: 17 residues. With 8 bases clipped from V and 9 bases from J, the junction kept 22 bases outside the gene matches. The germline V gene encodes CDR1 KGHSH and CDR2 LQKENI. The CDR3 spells CASTPKTTRLAAGAQYF. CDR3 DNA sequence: TGTGCCAGCACCCCCAAGACGACCAGACTAGCGGCGGGGGCCCAGTACTTC.

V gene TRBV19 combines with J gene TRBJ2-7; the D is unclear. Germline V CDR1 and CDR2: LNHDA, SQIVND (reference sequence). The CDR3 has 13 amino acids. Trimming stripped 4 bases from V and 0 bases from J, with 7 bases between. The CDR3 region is CASSRLGSYEQYF. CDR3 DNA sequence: TGTGCCAGTAGTAGGCTAGGCTCCTACGAGCAGTACTTC.

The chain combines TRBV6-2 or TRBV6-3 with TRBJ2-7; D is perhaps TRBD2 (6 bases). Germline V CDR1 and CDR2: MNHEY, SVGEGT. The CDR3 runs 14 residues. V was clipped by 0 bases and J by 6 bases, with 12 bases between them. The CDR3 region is CASSYSLEGGEQYF. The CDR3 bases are TGTGCCAGCAGTTACTCATTGGAGGGTGGCGAGCAGTACTTC.

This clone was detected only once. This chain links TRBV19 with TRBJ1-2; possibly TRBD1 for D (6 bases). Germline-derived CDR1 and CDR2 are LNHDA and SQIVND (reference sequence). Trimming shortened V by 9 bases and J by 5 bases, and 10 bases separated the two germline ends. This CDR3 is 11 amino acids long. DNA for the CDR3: TGTGCCAGCGAACAGGGTTATGGCTACACCTTC. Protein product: CASEQGYGYTF. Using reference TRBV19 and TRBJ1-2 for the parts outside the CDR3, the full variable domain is DGGITQSPKYLFRKEGQNVTLSCEQNLNHDAMYWYRQDPGQGLRLIYYSQIVNDFQKGDIAEGYSVSREKKESFPLTVTSAQKNPTAFYLCASEQGYGYTFGSGTRLTVV.

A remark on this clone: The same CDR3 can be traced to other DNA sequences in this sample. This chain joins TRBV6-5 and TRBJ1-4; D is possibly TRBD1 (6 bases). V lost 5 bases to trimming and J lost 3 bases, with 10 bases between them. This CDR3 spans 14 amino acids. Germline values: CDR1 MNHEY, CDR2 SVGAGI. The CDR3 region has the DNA TGTGCCAGCAGTAACAGGGCCTCTAATGAAAAACTGTTTTTT. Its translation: CASSNRASNEKLFF.

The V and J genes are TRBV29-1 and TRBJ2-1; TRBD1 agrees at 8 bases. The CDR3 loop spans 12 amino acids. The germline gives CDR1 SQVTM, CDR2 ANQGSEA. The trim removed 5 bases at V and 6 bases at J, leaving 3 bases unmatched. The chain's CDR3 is CSVPDRANEQFF. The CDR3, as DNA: TGCAGCGTTCCGGACAGGGCCAATGAGCAGTTCTTC.

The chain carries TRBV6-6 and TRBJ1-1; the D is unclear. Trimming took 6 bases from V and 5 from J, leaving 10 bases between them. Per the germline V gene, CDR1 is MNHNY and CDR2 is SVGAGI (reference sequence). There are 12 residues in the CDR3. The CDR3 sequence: CASSTIRTEAFF. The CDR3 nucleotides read TGTGCCAGCAGCACAATACGGACTGAAGCTTTCTTT.

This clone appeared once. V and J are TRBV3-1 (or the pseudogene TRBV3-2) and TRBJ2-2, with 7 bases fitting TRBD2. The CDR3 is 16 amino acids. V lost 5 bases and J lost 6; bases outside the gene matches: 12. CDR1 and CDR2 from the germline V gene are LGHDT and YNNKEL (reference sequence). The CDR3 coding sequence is TGTGCCAGCAGCGCCGGACTAGTGGGTTCGGCCGGGGAGCTGTTTTTT. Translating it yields CASSAGLVGSAGELFF.

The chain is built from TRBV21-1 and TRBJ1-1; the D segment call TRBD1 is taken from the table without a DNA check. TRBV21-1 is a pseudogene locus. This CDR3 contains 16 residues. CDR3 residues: CAILTYTGEMNTEAFF. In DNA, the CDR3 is TGTGCCATCCTCACCTATACAGGGGAAATGAACACTGAAGCTTTCTTT.

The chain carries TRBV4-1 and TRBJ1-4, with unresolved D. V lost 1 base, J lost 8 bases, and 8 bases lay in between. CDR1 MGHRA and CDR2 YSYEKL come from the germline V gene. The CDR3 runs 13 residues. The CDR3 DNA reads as TGCGCCAGCAGCCAAGTCCTGGGGGAAAAACTGTTTTTT. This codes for CASSQVLGEKLFF.

CDR3 region: CASSLAGGGRTDTQYF. The CDR3 DNA is TGTGCCAGCAGCTTAGCGGGGGGGGGCCGAACAGATACGCAGTATTTT. The chain combines TRBV7-8 with TRBJ2-3; TRBD2 might be the D (7 bases). The CDR3 runs 16 residues. Germline CDR1 and CDR2: SGHVS and FQNEAQ. V was pared by 0 bases and J by 3 bases, with 13 bases between.